The table lists the clone carrying this T cell receptor beta chain with a few counts. The sample is drawn from a study of CD8 T cells in ankylosing spondylitis. Researchers built TCR beta libraries using quantitative 5'-RACE with molecular barcodes. TCRdb analysed the 5' RACE reads with MiXCR anew, one entry per CDR3 protein. The top ten hold less than 15% of the sample, which has approximately 150,000 distinct CDR3 sequences, 9.5% to 10% seen once. The CDR3 totals 17 residues. Trimming pared 5 bases from V and 8 bases from J, leaving 24 bases between. Germline loops: CDR1 LNHNV, CDR2 YYDKDF (reference sequence).

The sequenced sample was blood, either unsorted or a sorted T cell fraction (not recorded which). The chain is built from TRBV15 and TRBJ1-4; no firm D call. This sequence originates from a female donor with ankylosing spondylitis or in good health (not recorded which). The CDR3 DNA sequence: TGTGCCACCAGCGGGTCAGCAGGTCAAGCGTTCGAGGAAAAACTGTTTTTT. Translation gives CATSGSAGQAFEEKLFF.